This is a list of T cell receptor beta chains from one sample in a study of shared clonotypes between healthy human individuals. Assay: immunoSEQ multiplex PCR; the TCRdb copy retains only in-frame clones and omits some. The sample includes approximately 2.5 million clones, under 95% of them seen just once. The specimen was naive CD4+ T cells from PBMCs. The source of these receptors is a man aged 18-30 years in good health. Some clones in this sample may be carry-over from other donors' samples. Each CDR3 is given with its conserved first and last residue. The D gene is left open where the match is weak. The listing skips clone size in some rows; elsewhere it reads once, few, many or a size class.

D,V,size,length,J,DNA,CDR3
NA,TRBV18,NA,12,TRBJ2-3,TGTGCCAGCTCACTAGCATCGGATACGCAGTATTTT,CASSLASDTQYF
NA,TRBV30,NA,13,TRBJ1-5,TGTGCCTGGAGTGAGGGTAGCAATCAGCCCCAGCATTTT,CAWSEGSNQPQHF
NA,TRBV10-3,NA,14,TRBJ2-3,TGTGCCATCAGTGAGTGGGCAGCCACAGATACGCAGTATTTT,CAISEWAATDTQYF
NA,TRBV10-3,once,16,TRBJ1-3,TGTGCCATCAGTGGACACCATGACCGCTCTGGAAACACCATATATTTT,CAISGHHDRSGNTIYF
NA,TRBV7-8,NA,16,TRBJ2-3,TGTGCCAGCAGCTTGGGCCTTCAGGGACTCACAGATACGCAGTATTTT,CASSLGLQGLTDTQYF
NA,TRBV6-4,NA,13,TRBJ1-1,TGTGCCAGCAGTGTGGGGGAAAGCACTGAAGCTTTCTTT,CASSVGESTEAFF
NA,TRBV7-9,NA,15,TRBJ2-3,TGTGCCAGCAGCTGGGGTAGCTCTCCGGAGATTAAGCAGTATTTT,CASSWGSSPEIKQYF
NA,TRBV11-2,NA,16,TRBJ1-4,TGTGCCAGCAGCTTAGTAGGGGGACCAACTAATGAAAAACTGTTTTTT,CASSLVGGPTNEKLFF
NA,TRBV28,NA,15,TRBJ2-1,TGTGCCAGCAGTTTACGCCCCCCTAGCGACAATGAGCAGTTCTTC,CASSLRPPSDNEQFF
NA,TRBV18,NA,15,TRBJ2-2,TGTGCCAGCTCACGGTCGGTGGGGACAAACGGGGAGCTGTTTTTT,CASSRSVGTNGELFF
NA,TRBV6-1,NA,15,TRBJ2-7,TGTGCCAGCAGCCGTGGGACCGTTACGACCTACGAGCAGTACTTC,CASSRGTVTTYEQYF
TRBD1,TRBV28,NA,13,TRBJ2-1,TGTGCCAGCCGGGACAGCAACTACAATGAGCAGTTCTTC,CASRDSNYNEQFF
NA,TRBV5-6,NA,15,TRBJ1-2,TGTGCCAGCAGCTTGGAGCCGGCGGAAAACTATGGCTACACCTTC,CASSLEPAENYGYTF
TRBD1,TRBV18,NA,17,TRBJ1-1,TGTGCCAGCTCAAGCCGCGACAGGGCCCTCATGAACACTGAAGCTTTCTTT,CASSSRDRALMNTEAFF
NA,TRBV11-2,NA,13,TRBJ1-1,TGTGCCAGCAGCTTCAGTACAGGGACTGAAGCTTTCTTT,CASSFSTGTEAFF
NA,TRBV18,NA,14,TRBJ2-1,TGTGCCAGCTCACCGACAGTCTCCTACAATGAGCAGTTCTTC,CASSPTVSYNEQFF
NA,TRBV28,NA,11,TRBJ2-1,TGTGCCAGCAAAACGGAATTCGAGCAGTTCTTC,CASKTEFEQFF
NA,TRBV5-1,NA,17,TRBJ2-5,TGCGCCAGCAGCTTGGCCCCGGGCGGAGCGGCCCAAGAGACCCAGTACTTC,CASSLAPGGAAQETQYF
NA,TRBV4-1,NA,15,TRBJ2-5,TGCGCCAGCAGCCAAGATCGGCCCACCGGAGAGACCCAGTACTTC,CASSQDRPTGETQYF
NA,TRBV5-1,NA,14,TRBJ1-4,TGCGCCAGCAGCTTGGGAGCGACTAATGAAAAACTGTTTTTT,CASSLGATNEKLFF
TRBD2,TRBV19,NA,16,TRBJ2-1,TGTGCCAGTAGTGCCCTTGCGGGGGGGTCCTACAATGAGCAGTTCTTC,CASSALAGGSYNEQFF
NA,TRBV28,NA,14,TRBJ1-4,TGTGCCAGCAGTCTAGGGAAATCTAATGAAAAACTGTTTTTT,CASSLGKSNEKLFF
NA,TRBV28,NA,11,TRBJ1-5,TGTGCCAGCAGTTTTAGGGCGGTCCAGCATTTT,CASSFRAVQHF
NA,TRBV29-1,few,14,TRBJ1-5,TGCAGCGCCGACCGATTGGTTGGTTATCAGCCCCAGCATTTT,CSADRLVGYQPQHF
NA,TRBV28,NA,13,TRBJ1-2,TGTGCCAGCAGTCCACAGGGTAACTATGGCTACACCTTC,CASSPQGNYGYTF
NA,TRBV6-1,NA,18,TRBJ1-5,TGTGCCAGCAGTGGAGGGTCGGTGCCCCTTTATAGCAATCAGCCCCAGCATTTT,CASSGGSVPLYSNQPQHF
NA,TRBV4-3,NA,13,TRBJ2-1,TGCGCCAGCAGCCAAGTGGCGGTCGATGAGCAGTTCTTC,CASSQVAVDEQFF
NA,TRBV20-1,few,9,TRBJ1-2,TGCAGTGCTAGCGACGGCTACACCTTC,CSASDGYTF
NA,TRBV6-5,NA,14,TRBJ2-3,TGTGCCAGCAGTTCCAGATCTAGTCGGAATACGCAGTATTTT,CASSSRSSRNTQYF
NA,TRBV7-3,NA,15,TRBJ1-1,TGTGCCAGCAGTCCACCCGGAGGGTCGAACACTGAAGCTTTCTTT,CASSPPGGSNTEAFF